The present T cell receptor beta chain was sequenced within a study of T cell responses to AZD1222 COVID-19 vaccine. Trimming shortened V by 6 bases and J by 1 base, and 10 bases separated the two germline ends. This CDR3 comprises 14 residues. The germline V gene has CDR1 MNHEY and CDR2 SVGAGI. Whole-study findings and limits: The donor cohort was predominantly white British with a female majority, and clonal diversity may have been underestimated. At study baseline, merely five or six AZD1222 recipients were seropositive.

On this clone itself: The antigen is unknown.

Produced via immunoSEQ multiplex PCR; TCRdb's table is partial and in-frame only. The sample yields 130,000 to 150,000 clones, approximately 86% seen once. The source was peripheral blood, collected 28 days after the second AZD1222 dose. The gene calls are TRBV6-5 and TRBJ1-3; D unresolved. The sequence was collected from an adult who received the AZD1222 COVID-19 vaccine. CDR3 nucleotide sequence: TGTGCCAGCAGCGCCCGGGAATCTGGAAACACCATATATTTT. Its translation: CASSARESGNTIYF.